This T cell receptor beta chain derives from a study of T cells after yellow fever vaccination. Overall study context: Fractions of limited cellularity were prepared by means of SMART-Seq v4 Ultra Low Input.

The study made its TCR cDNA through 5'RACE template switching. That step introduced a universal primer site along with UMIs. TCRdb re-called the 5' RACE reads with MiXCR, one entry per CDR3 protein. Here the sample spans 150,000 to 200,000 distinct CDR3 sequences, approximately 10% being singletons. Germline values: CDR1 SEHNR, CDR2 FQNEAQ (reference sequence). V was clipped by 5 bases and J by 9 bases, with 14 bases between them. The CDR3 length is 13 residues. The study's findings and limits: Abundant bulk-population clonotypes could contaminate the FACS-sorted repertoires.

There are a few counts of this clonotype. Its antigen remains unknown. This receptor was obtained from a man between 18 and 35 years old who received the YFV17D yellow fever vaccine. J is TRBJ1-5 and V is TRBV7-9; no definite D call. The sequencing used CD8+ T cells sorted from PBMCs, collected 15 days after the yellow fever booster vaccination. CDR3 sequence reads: CASSLSSERPQHF. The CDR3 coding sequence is TGTGCCAGCAGCCTAAGCTCTGAACGGCCCCAGCATTTT. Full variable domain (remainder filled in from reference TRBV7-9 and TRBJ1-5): DTGVSQNPRHKITKRGQNVTFRCDPISEHNRLYWYRQTLGQGPEFLTYFQNEAQLEKSRLLSDRFSAERPKGSFSTLEIQRTEQGDSAMYLCASSLSSERPQHFGDGTRLSIL.